This is a list of T cell receptor beta chains from one sample in a study of blood T cell repertoires in COVID-19. The data were produced by immunoSEQ multiplex PCR, yet TCRdb's version contains in-frame clones alone and is incomplete. Of some 400,000 clones listed, around 87% are singletons. The sequencing sample was made of PBMCs or T cells enriched from blood (not recorded which). Source of these receptors: a man aged 30-40 years who had recovered from COVID-19. CDR3s include the opening cysteine and the closing phenylalanine or tryptophan.

v_call | cdr3_aa
TRBV3-1/TRBV3-2 | CASSPPGGVSYGYTF
TRBV28 | CASSLGRTYNEQFF
TRBV7-2 | CASSPGGMGFYGYTF
TRBV14 | CASSPRQGQGYTF
TRBV27 | CASSFARNTEAFF
TRBV10-3 | CAISGQGADEKLFF
TRBV5-4 | CASSQRTGESYTF
TRBV7-2 | CASSVNSWAGELFF
TRBV14 | CASSVSQRGFGELFF
TRBV9 | CASSEGQGRSNYGYTF
TRBV7-3 | CASSWTSGTEAFF
TRBV16 | CASSLPPGGPMEQFF
TRBV2 | CASSEALKGGGAINEQYF
TRBV6-4 | CASSDFPAAPINEQFF
TRBV19 | CASWSGTGVRGSGNTIYF
TRBV5-4 | CASSPGTSRQDTQYF
TRBV5-1 | CASSTRGASTDTQYF
TRBV6-4 | CASSDSSTGGYTF
TRBV7-9 | CASSFGQGRQPQHF
TRBV20-1 | CSASSYGYTF
TRBV13 | CASSSPLARTDTQYF
TRBV15 | CATSSPPGQGASEAFF
TRBV11-2 | CASSLGRRDYEQYF
TRBV5-1 | CASSLLMGQANTEAFF
TRBV10-3 | CAISTGFLDPFTGELFF
TRBV2 | CASSWTGFGGSPLHF
TRBV5-1 | CASSPTAGDNTEAFF
TRBV6-5 | CASRAGLMNTEAFF
TRBV29-1 | CSVEARGNNEQFF
TRBV6-2/TRBV6-3 | CASSEDSPDPLHF
TRBV10-3 | CAITVSGGYGYTF
TRBV7-2 | CASSLGDRVGEQYF
TRBV4-2 | CASSQERSPSGGPQHF
TRBV5-1 | CASRIQGSYEQYF
TRBV18 | CASSPPGQMYGYTF
TRBV21-1 | CASSKKVRTLPSPNEKLFF
TRBV7-9 | CASSPAGLAGYRETQYF
TRBV18 | CASSPQRGITNEKLFF
TRBV30 | CAWSEGVNTEAFF
TRBV28 | CASSFPLQRGEYEQYF
TRBV19 | CASSLGELDIQYF
TRBV7-8 | CASSFDYTPSGNTIYF
TRBV27 | CASSTSLWSTEAFF
TRBV24-1 | CATTNPGQLYEQYF
TRBV27 | CASRPLQAGQAYGYTF
TRBV7-3 | CASSPHTGVGTEAFF
TRBV19 | CASSSGLPRLEQYF
TRBV6-5 | CASSYQVLATNEKLFF
TRBV4-1 | CASSQEDSPLNRYTF
TRBV3-1/TRBV3-2 | CASSQDGLSYEQYF
TRBV6-5 | CASRDTGPNTEAFF
TRBV3-1/TRBV3-2 | CASSQAGRGAYNEQFF
TRBV20-1 | CSASQNTEAFF
TRBV11-3 | CASSSHPGELFF